This TCR beta chain comes out of a study of OX40 agonist ivuxolimab in advanced cancers. The count of this clone is one. Looked up from germline, CDR1 is MDHEN and CDR2 is SYDVKM. V was clipped by 7 bases and J by 1 base, with 7 bases between them. The CDR3 is 12 amino acids. Measured with immunoSEQ multiplex PCR; TCRdb has only the in-frame clones, and not every one. The repertoire holds roughly 40,000 clones, with roughly nine tenths as singletons. The sample in question was CD4+ or CD8+ T cells sorted from blood, obtained in a trial of the OX40 agonist ivuxolimab. The TCR sequence derives from an adult with an advanced solid tumor such as melanoma, head and neck, liver or kidney cancer. The gene calls are TRBV28 and TRBJ1-1; D ambiguous. CDR3 residues: CASTRPNTEAFF. CDR3 DNA: TGTGCCAGCACGAGGCCGAACACTGAAGCTTTCTTT.